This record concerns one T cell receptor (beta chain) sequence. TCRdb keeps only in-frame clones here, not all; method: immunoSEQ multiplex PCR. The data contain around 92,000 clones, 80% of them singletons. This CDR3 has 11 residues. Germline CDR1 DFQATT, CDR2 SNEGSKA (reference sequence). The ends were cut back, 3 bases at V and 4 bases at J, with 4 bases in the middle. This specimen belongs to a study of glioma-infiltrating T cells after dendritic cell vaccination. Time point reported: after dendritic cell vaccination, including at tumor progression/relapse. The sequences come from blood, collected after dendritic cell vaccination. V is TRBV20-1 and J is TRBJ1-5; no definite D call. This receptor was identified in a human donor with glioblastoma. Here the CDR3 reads CSASGNQPQHF. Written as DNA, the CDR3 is TGCAGTGCTAGCGGGAATCAGCCCCAGCATTTT.